This T cell receptor (beta chain) was sequenced for a study of shared clonotypes between healthy human individuals. Study outcomes and limitations: Researchers found naive subsets generally carried larger estimated richness than memory subsets.

V lost 8 bases and J 4 bases, leaving 12 bases between the germline ends. This CDR3 contains 12 residues. The repertoire was sequenced with immunoSEQ multiplex PCR; TCRdb's copy has only in-frame clones and lacks some. The sample includes millions of clones, approximately 94% of them seen just once. CD8 cells classed as naive were CD45RO-negative and positively selected for CCR7, excluding terminally differentiated effector memory CD45RA+ cells. Nashville, Tennessee was home to all donors, each a Caucasian adult. About this clone itself: Its antigen remains unidentified.

The chain links TRBV5-3 to TRBJ1-2, with a tentative D call TRBD1 (5 bases). TRBV5-3 is placed among ORFs of uncertain function. The specimen sequenced was naive CD8+ T cells from PBMCs. The TCR comes from a man in his late teens or twenties in good health. Some clones in this sample may be carry-over from other donors' samples. The CDR3 protein is CASSPGGYGYTF. CDR3 in DNA: TGTGCCAGCAGTCCGGGGGGCTATGGCTACACCTTC.